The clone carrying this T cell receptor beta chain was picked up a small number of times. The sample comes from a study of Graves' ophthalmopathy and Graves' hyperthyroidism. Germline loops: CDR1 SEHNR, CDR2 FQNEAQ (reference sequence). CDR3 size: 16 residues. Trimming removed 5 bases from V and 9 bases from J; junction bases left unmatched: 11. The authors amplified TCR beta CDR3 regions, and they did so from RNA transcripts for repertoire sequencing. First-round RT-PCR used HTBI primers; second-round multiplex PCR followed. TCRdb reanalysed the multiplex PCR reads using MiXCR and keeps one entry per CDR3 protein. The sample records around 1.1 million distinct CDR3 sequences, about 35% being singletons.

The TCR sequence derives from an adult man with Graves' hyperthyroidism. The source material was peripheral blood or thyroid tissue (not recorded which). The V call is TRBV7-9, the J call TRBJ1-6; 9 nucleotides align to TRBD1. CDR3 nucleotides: TGTGCCAGCAGCAAGTGGACAGGGGAAAGAGTTTCACCCCTCCACTTT. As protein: CASSKWTGERVSPLHF.